This TCR beta chain was identified in a study of blood T cell repertoires in COVID-19. About the study: Acute-phase and convalescent COVID-19 samples originated in the United States, Italy and Spain. Nucleic acid was either cDNA or gDNA, and it came from T cells, B-cell-depleted T cells, or PBMCs.

This clone appeared a single time. Patients of the Seattle cohort, enrolled during active infection, were followed longitudinally. This CDR3 comprises 15 residues. Germline V gene data show CDR1 as SGHTA and CDR2 as FQGNSA. With 7 bases removed from V and 4 bases from J, the gap between germline ends came to 19 bases. Per the authors' pipeline: Scientists estimated how many nucleated cells there were by amplifying reference gene primers. This table comes from immunoSEQ multiplex PCR, and its TCRdb copy is limited to in-frame clones, with some not included. V and J calls and clone size are those listed in that table; D and trimming were worked out from the DNA. Of 160,000 or so clones listed, 70% to 90% are singletons.

V gene TRBV7-2 combines with J gene TRBJ1-2; a weak D match, TRBD1 (5 bases). The sequence derives from a woman between 50 and 59 years old with COVID-19, enrolled during active disease. The sample comprised peripheral blood. The CDR3 loop is CASTRSQGSLYGYTF. The CDR3 DNA reads TGTGCCAGCACCCGATCCCAGGGATCGCTCTATGGCTACACCTTC.